This TCR beta chain was identified in a study of blood T cell repertoires in COVID-19 (dated by TCRdb to the early 2020s). Background for the entire study: Samples covering the acute and convalescent phases of COVID-19 were provided by collaborators in the United States, Italy and Spain. The material from the prospective study consisted of cDNA or gDNA derived from T cells, B-cell-depleted T cells, or PBMCs. The dataset comprised deeply sampled blood TCRbeta repertoires from subjects exposed to, actively infected with, or recovered from COVID-19. A freely available public database, intended as a resource for researchers studying the immune response to SARS-CoV-2, is where the repertoires were released. The samples were drawn from two sources: the first 160 participants of the ongoing ImmuneRACE study, and some 1,300 subjects contributed by 6 global collaborators. Sample metadata almost always included a de-identified subject ID, COVID-19 status, age in years and sex. HLA class I and class II types, where available, came from metadata supplied by the sample provider rather than from assay-based typing.

The paper as a whole reports these results and caveats: The quantity of clinical and demographic metadata differed by source and by participant and was supplied without curation.

TCRbeta CDR3 regions were amplified from genomic DNA using the immunoSEQ Assay, a bias-controlled multiplex PCR. The authors' pipeline ran thus. Nucleated cell counts per sample were estimated from amplification of reference gene primers within the assay. Sequence reads were collapsed and filtered to measure the absolute abundance of every unique TCRbeta CDR3 rearrangement. Productive Simpson clonality was computed per sample as the square root of Simpson's diversity index over productive rearrangements. The table comes from immuneACCESS by way of TCRdb, which keeps in-frame sequences with V and J called. Part of the clones is missing from these tables; in studies checked, under half for an unresolved V gene and the rest for unknown reasons. D and trimming come from the DNA, and the V and J calls and clone size come from that table. This sample holds some 300,000 clones; around 88% were observed only once. 10% to 15% of the sample rests with the top ten.

A few counts support this clone. The antigen it recognizes is unknown. Base qualities are missing; no much larger clone stands one base away. V is cut by 1 base and J by 11 bases, and the space between the germline ends is 14 bases. For CDR1 and CDR2, the germline V gene lists SGHTA and FQGTGA. From cysteine to phenylalanine, the CDR3 is 13 amino acids long. The CDR3 DNA has 39 bases and is translated from base 1. One collaborating source in Seattle enrolled patients while the patients were actively infected and followed the patients over time throughout the course of disease. Whole blood was collected in K2EDTA tubes by collaborating institutions according to the institutions' own protocols. For TCRbeta analysis, collaborator samples were shipped as frozen whole blood, as isolated PBMCs, or as DNA extracted from either sample type.

The clonotype comes from a woman aged 70 to 79 with COVID-19, enrolled during active disease. Sequencing used peripheral blood. This sequence uses TRBV7-3 and TRBJ1-1; no D segment can be confidently identified. The encoded CDR3 is CASSLNGVGNAFF. The DNA sequence reads TGTGCCAGCAGCTTAAACGGCGTGGGCAATGCTTTCTTT.